Listed here is a single T cell receptor (beta chain). Its cognate antigen is unknown. This table comes from immunoSEQ multiplex PCR, and its TCRdb copy is limited to in-frame clones, with some not included. This sample carries fewer than 55,000 clones, around 80% of them seen once, and the ten largest clones take less than 3.5%. This sample was taken from a study of PD-L1 blockade in urothelial cancer. Study-level information: Timepoints chosen for blood analysis were 3 weeks (second dose) and 6 weeks after treatment start.

The V gene lost 1 base and the J gene lost 2 bases, with 4 bases spanning the gap. The CDR3 extends over 14 amino acids. Germline assignment: CDR1 SGHRS and CDR2 YFSETQ. Study findings and constraints: Tumor-associated blood clones were expanded more by durable-benefit patients at 3 weeks.

The rearrangement uses TRBV5-1 and TRBJ2-6; D is unclear. This material consisted of PBMCs, taken around atezolizumab (anti-PD-L1) treatment. The sequence derives from a man aged 65 to 79 with urothelial cancer. In DNA, the CDR3 is TGCGCCAGCAGCTTGCAGGCTGGGGCCAACGTCCTGACTTTC. It specifies CASSLQAGANVLTF.